This T cell receptor beta chain was obtained from a study of prognosis after radiotherapy for stage I lung cancer. The authors amplified TCR beta CDR3 from genomic DNA using two-round multiplex PCR. Primers specific to each TRBV and TRBJ gene drove first-round PCR. TCRdb re-called the multiplex PCR reads through MiXCR, storing one row per CDR3 protein. The sample holds about 22,000 distinct CDR3 sequences, approximately 39% seen once. Comment on this clonotype: A much larger clone lies a single base off, so this may be a read error.

Peripheral blood, about 6 milliliters per draw, was collected at each of two time points. V lost 6 bases and J lost 1; bases outside the gene matches: 4. The CDR3 covers 14 residues. The germline gives CDR1 SNHLY, CDR2 FYNNEI. This material consisted of PBMCs, taken before or after stereotactic body radiation therapy (not recorded which). The V and J genes are TRBV2 and TRBJ1-1, with 8 bases identical to TRBD1. The TCR sequence derives from a donor at least 50 years old with non-small cell lung cancer. CDR3 in DNA: TGTGCCAGCAGCCCAGACAGGGGGAACACTGAAGCTTTCTTT. It codes for CASSPDRGNTEAFF.